This TCR beta chain emerged from a study of long-term antiretroviral therapy in people with HIV. Broader study findings: Whichever time point was examined, clones expanded before ART dominated the repertoire. Post-ART diversity increased but stayed below transplant donor controls.

For this clone: Its antigen remains unknown.

Germline loops: CDR1 LNHDA, CDR2 SQIVND (reference sequence). Unmatched junction bases numbered 8, after V lost 11 bases and J lost 0 bases. CDR3 length: 15 residues. They ran version v3.0 of the immunoSEQ assay at survey level. Method: immunoSEQ multiplex PCR; TCRdb's copy keeps in-frame clones and lacks some. This repertoire shows roughly 40,000 clones, approximately 86% found once; its top ten account for 3.9%. The TCR originated in a woman younger than 35 with HIV. This sample comprised unsorted PBMCs, obtained just before starting antiretroviral therapy. This rearrangement joins TRBV19 to TRBJ2-2; 8 bases are shared with TRBD2. Written as DNA, the CDR3 is TGTGCCCCTTCTGGCGGGGGGCCGAACACCGGGGAGCTGTTTTTT. Its protein is CAPSGGGPNTGELFF.